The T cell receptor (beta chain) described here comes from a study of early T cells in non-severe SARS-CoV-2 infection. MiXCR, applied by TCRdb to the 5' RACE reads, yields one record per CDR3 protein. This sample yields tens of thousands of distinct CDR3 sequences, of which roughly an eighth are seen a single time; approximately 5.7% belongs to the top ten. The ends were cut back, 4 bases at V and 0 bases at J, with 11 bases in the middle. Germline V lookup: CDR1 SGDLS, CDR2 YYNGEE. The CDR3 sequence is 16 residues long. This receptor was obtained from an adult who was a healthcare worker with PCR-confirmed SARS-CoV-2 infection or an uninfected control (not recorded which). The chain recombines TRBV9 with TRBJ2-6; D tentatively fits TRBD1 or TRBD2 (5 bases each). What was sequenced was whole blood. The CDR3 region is CASSPRGFSGANVLTF. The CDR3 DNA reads TGTGCCAGCAGCCCCCGGGGCTTCTCTGGGGCCAACGTCCTGACTTTC.